Listed below are T cell receptor beta chains from one sample, sequenced in a study of blood T cell repertoires in COVID-19. Sequencing was performed with immunoSEQ multiplex PCR; in TCRdb, only in-frame clones are kept and a portion is missing. Among some 200,000 clones listed, approximately 85% were seen once. Sequencing was performed on peripheral blood. The receptors here all came from a woman of 80 years or more with acute or convalescent COVID-19. Each CDR3 is given with its conserved first and last residue. The D gene is left open where the match is weak. Clone size appears in some rows only: once, few, many, or a class for an expanded clone.

d_gene	j_gene	v_gene	abundance	CDR3aa	CDR3nt
TRBD1	TRBJ1-2	TRBV6-5	-	CASSYSGTVDGYTF	TGTGCCAGCAGTTACTCCGGGACAGTCGATGGCTACACCTTC
-	TRBJ1-5	TRBV15	-	CATSRDRGPGNQPQHF	TGTGCCACCAGCAGAGATAGGGGCCCCGGCAATCAGCCCCAGCATTTT
TRBD1	TRBJ2-2	TRBV7-7	-	CASSPRTGGTGELFF	TGTGCCAGCAGCCCCCGGACAGGGGGCACCGGGGAGCTGTTTTTT
-	TRBJ1-6	TRBV2	-	CASSRTDWYNSPLHF	TGTGCCAGCAGTCGGACGGACTGGTATAATTCACCCCTCCACTTT
TRBD1	TRBJ2-4	TRBV7-2	-	CASSSGWAGGNIQYF	TGTGCCAGCAGCTCAGGTTGGGCAGGGGGTAACATTCAGTACTTC
-	TRBJ1-4	TRBV5-6	-	CASTRSHNEKLFF	TGTGCCAGCACCAGGTCCCATAATGAAAAACTGTTTTTT
TRBD1	TRBJ1-6	TRBV3-1/TRBV3-2	-	CASTSGQGHNSPLHF	TGTGCCAGCACCTCAGGACAGGGACATAATTCACCCCTCCACTTT
TRBD1	TRBJ2-1	TRBV18	few	CASSPRDRGSDEQFF	TGTGCCAGCTCACCACGGGACAGGGGATCGGATGAGCAGTTCTTC
-	TRBJ1-5	TRBV19	-	CASTKWATGDQPQHF	TGTGCCAGCACAAAGTGGGCGACAGGAGATCAGCCCCAGCATTTT
-	TRBJ1-1	TRBV13	-	CASSLTVNTEAFF	TGTGCCAGCAGCCTTACAGTGAACACTGAAGCTTTCTTT
-	TRBJ1-2	TRBV19	-	CASSFSGVNYGYTF	TGTGCCAGTAGTTTTTCCGGGGTTAACTATGGCTACACCTTC
TRBD1	TRBJ2-7	TRBV7-8	-	CASSLGGDSDYEQYF	TGTGCCAGCAGCTTAGGTGGGGACAGTGACTACGAGCAGTACTTC
-	TRBJ2-1	TRBV2	-	CASSEVSSYNEQFF	TGTGCCAGCAGTGAGGTGAGCTCCTACAATGAGCAGTTCTTC
-	TRBJ1-1	TRBV7-3	many	CASSPGTGGTEAFF	TGTGCCAGCAGCCCCGGGACCGGGGGCACTGAAGCTTTCTTT
TRBD1	TRBJ1-1	TRBV2	-	CASSLQGAGTEAFF	TGTGCCAGCAGTCTACAGGGGGCTGGGACTGAAGCTTTCTTT
-	TRBJ2-2	TRBV5-6	-	CASSRGHTNTGELFF	TGTGCCAGCAGCCGCGGACATACGAACACCGGGGAGCTGTTTTTT
-	TRBJ2-7	TRBV19	once	CASAGSSYEQYF	TGTGCCAGCGCCGGGAGCTCCTACGAGCAGTACTTC
TRBD1	TRBJ1-1	TRBV6-1	-	CASSESYRGTEAFF	TGTGCCAGCAGTGAATCGTACAGGGGCACTGAAGCTTTCTTT
TRBD2	TRBJ2-1	TRBV10-2	-	CASSAAGGYNEQFF	TGCGCCAGCAGTGCGGCGGGGGGGTACAATGAGCAGTTCTTC
-	TRBJ1-4	TRBV6-2/TRBV6-3	-	CASSHAFEKLFF	TGTGCCAGCAGTCACGCGTTTGAAAAACTGTTTTTT
TRBD2	TRBJ2-3	TRBV19	-	CAISSGLAGGSTDTQYF	TGTGCCATATCATCCGGACTAGCGGGAGGGAGCACAGATACGCAGTATTTT
TRBD1	TRBJ1-5	TRBV5-6	-	CASSFGTGGNQPQHF	TGTGCCAGCAGCTTCGGGACAGGTGGGAACCAGCCCCAGCATTTT
-	TRBJ2-3	TRBV5-1	-	CASSFHTDTQYF	TGCGCCAGCAGCTTCCACACAGATACGCAGTATTTT
-	TRBJ1-2	TRBV6-5	-	CASSYSRSFNGYTF	TGTGCCAGCAGTTACAGCCGCTCGTTCAATGGCTACACCTTC
-	TRBJ2-7	TRBV14	-	CASSQSYEQYF	TGTGCCAGCAGCCAATCATACGAGCAGTACTTC
TRBD1	TRBJ2-7	TRBV12-5	-	CASGSRTGRAEQYF	TGTGCTAGTGGTTCGCGGACAGGGCGGGCCGAGCAGTACTTC
TRBD1	TRBJ2-1	TRBV19	-	CASSPTGTGDTDEQFF	TGTGCCAGTAGCCCTACCGGGACAGGGGATACCGATGAGCAGTTCTTC
TRBD2	TRBJ2-1	TRBV15	-	CATSRERGGYNEQFF	TGTGCCACCAGCAGAGAGCGGGGGGGCTACAATGAGCAGTTCTTC
TRBD2	TRBJ2-7	TRBV7-3	few	CASSPGLAGPYEQYF	TGTGCCAGCAGCCCTGGACTAGCGGGCCCCTACGAGCAGTACTTC
TRBD1	TRBJ1-6	TRBV20-1	-	CSASEQGAGNSPLHF	TGCAGTGCTAGTGAGCAGGGGGCAGGGAATTCACCCCTCCACTTT
-	TRBJ2-7	TRBV6-2/TRBV6-3	-	CASSYSHPGSSYEQYF	TGTGCCAGCAGTTACTCGCACCCCGGTTCCTCCTACGAGCAGTACTTC
TRBD1	TRBJ2-5	TRBV12-5	-	CASEVRDRVRQETQYF	TGTGCTAGTGAAGTCCGGGACAGGGTGCGCCAAGAGACCCAGTACTTC
TRBD1	TRBJ2-5	TRBV5-6	-	CASSTPRPGQGKETQYF	TGTGCCAGCAGCACCCCCCGGCCGGGACAGGGGAAAGAGACCCAGTACTTC
-	TRBJ1-1	TRBV7-2	-	CASSSLGHSLNTEAFF	TGTGCCAGCAGCTCCCTTGGACACTCCTTGAACACTGAAGCTTTCTTT
TRBD1	TRBJ1-4	TRBV4-1	-	CASSQGYGRGQGLWTNEKLFF	TGCGCCAGCAGCCAAGGGTACGGTCGGGGACAGGGACTATGGACTAATGAAAAACTGTTTTTT
TRBD1	TRBJ2-7	TRBV10-3	-	CAITPDRARSYEQYF	TGTGCCATCACCCCGGACAGGGCCCGCTCCTACGAGCAGTACTTC
TRBD2	TRBJ2-5	TRBV5-1	-	CASSPGGTSGAETQYF	TGCGCCAGCAGCCCGGGGGGGACTAGCGGTGCAGAGACCCAGTACTTC
-	TRBJ2-7	TRBV5-4	-	CASSLEWAGSEQYF	TGTGCCAGCAGCCTTGAATGGGCGGGATCTGAGCAGTACTTC